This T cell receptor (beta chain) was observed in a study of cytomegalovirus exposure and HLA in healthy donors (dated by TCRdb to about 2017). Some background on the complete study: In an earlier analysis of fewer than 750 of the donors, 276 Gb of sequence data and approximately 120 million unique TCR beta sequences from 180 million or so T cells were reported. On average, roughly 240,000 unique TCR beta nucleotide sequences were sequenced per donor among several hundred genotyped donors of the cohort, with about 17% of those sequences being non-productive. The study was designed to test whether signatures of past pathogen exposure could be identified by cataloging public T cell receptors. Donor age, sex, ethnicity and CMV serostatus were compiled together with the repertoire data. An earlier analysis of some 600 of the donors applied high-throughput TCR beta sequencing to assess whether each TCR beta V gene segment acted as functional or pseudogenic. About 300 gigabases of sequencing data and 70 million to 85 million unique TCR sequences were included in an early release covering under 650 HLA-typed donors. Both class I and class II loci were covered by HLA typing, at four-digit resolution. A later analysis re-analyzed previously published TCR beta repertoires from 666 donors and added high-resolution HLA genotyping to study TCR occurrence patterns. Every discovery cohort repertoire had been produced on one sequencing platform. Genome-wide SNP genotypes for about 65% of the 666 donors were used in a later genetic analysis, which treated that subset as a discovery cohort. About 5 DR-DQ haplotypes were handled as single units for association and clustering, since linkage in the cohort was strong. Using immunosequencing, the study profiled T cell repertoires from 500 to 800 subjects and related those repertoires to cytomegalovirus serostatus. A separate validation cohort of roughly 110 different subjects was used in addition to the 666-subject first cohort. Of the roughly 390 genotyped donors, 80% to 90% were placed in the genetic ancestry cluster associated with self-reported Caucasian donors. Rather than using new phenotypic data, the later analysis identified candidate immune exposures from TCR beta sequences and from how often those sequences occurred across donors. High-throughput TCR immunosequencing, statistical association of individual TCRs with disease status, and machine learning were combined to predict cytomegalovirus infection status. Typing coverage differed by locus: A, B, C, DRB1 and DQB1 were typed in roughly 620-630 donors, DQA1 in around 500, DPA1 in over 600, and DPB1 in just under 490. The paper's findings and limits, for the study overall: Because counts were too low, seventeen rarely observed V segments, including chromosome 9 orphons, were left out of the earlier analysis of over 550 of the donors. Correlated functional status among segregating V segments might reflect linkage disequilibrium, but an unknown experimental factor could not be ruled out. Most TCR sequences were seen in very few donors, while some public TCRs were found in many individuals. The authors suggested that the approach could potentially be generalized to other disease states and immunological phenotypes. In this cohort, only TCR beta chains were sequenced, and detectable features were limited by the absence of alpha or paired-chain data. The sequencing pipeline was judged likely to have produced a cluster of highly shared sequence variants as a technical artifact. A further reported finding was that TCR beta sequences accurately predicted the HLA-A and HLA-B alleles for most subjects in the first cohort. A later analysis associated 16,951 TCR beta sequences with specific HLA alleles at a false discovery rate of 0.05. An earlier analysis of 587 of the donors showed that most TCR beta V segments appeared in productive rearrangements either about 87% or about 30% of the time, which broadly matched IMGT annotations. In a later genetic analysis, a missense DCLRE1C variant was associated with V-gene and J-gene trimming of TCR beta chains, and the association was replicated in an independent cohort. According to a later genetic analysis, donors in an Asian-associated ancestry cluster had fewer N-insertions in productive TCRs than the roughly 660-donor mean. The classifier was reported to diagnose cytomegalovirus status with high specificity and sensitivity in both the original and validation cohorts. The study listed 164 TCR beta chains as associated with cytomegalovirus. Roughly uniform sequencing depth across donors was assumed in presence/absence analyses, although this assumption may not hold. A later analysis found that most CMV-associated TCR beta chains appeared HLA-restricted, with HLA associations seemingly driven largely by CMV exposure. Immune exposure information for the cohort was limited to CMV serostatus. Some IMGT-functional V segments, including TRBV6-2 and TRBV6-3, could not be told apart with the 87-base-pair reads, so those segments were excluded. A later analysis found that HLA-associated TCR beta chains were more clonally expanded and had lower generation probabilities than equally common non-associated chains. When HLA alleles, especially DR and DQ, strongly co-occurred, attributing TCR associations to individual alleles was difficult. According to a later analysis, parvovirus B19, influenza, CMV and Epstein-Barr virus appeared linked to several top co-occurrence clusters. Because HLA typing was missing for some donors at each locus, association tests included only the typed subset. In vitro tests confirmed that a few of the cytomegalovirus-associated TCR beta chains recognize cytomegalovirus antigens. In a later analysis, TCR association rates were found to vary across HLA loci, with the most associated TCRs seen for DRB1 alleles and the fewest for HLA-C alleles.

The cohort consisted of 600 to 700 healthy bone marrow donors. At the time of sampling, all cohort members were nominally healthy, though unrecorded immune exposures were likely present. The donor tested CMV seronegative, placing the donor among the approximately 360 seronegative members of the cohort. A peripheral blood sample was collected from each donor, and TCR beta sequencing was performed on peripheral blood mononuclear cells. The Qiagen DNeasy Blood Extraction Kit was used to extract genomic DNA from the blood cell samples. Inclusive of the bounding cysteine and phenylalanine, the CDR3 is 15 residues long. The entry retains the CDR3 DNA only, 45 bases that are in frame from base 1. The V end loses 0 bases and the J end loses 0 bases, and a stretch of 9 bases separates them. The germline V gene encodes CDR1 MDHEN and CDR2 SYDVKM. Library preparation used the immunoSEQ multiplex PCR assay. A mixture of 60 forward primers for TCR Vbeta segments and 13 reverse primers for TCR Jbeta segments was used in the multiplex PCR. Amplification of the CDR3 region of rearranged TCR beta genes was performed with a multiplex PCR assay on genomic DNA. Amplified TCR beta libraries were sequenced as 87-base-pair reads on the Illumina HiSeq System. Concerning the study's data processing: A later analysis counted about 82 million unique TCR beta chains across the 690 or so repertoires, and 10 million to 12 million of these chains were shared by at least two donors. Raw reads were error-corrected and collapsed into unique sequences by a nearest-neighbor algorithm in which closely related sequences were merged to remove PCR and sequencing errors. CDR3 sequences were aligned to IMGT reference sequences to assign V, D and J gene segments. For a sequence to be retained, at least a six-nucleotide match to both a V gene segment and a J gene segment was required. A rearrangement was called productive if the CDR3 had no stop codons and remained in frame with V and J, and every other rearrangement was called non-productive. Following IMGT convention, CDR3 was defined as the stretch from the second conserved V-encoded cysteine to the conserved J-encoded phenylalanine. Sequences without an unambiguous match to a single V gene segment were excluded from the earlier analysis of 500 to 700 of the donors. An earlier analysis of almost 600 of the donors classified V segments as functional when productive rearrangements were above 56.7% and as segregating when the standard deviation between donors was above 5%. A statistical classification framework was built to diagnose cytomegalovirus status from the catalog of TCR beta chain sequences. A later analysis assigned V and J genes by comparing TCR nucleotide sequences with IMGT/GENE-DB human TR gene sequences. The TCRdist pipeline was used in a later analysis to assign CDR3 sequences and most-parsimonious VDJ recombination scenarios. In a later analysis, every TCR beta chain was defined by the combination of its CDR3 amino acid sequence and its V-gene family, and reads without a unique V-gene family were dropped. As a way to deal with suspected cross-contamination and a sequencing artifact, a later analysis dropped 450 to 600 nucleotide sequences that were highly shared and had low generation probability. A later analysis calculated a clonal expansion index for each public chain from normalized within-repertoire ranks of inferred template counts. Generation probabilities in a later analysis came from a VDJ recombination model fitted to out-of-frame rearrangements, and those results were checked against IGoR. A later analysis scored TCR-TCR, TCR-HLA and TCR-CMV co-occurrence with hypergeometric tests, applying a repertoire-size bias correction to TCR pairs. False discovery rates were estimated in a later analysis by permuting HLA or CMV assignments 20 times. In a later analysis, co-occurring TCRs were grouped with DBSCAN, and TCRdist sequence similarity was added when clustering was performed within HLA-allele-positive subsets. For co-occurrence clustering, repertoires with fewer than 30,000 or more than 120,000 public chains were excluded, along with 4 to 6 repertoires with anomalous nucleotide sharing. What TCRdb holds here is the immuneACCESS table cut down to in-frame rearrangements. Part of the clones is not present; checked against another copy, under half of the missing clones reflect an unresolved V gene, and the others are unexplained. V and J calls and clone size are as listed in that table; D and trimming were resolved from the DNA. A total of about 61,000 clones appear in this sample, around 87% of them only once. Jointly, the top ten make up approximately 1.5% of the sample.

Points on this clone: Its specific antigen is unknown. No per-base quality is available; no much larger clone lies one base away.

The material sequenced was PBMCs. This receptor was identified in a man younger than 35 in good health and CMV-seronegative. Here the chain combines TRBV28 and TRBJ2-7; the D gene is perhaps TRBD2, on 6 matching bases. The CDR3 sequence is CASSLWRGSSYEQYF. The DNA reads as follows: TGTGCCAGCAGTTTATGGCGGGGCTCCTCCTACGAGCAGTACTTC.